The 5 T cell receptor beta chains listed next were all sequenced from one sample in a study of blood T cell repertoires in COVID-19. Produced via immunoSEQ multiplex PCR; TCRdb's table is partial and in-frame only. The table records approximately 220,000 clones, 83% of them present only once. The specimen was peripheral blood. The receptors come from a woman aged 40 to 50 with active or convalescent COVID-19.

The chain uses TRBV5-1 and TRBJ1-2; 8 positions match TRBD1. The trim removed 4 bases at V and 4 bases at J, leaving 6 bases unmatched. In germline, CDR1 is SGHRS, CDR2 YFSETQ. The CDR3 has 14 residues. CDR3 in amino acids: CASSNQGAAYGYTF. The CDR3 DNA reads as TGCGCCAGCAGCAACCAGGGGGCCGCCTATGGCTACACCTTC.

This chain links TRBV28 with TRBJ2-5, with D perhaps matching TRBD1 (6 bases). The CDR3 spans 13 residues. Between the trimmed V and J ends, which lost 6 bases and 5 bases, there was a span of 13 bases. The germline V gene has CDR1 MDHEN and CDR2 SYDVKM. The CDR3 coding sequence is TGTGCCAGCAGGGACGGTCAGGGGGAGACCCAGTACTTC. This codes for CASRDGQGETQYF.

The rearrangement joins TRBV6-4 to TRBJ1-2; TRBD1 matches 7 bases. This CDR3 is 15 amino acids long. J gave up 5 bases and V 2 bases, and 8 bases lay outside the gene matches. CDR1 is MRHNA and CDR2 is SNTAGT in the germline V gene. CDR3 in amino acids: CASSDRTQGVYGYTF. Here the CDR3 DNA reads TGTGCCAGCAGTGACCGGACCCAGGGGGTTTATGGCTACACCTTC.

V usage is TRBV3-1 (or the pseudogene TRBV3-2) and J usage is TRBJ1-1, with D hard to call. In germline, CDR1 is LGHDT, CDR2 YNNKEL (reference sequence). The V end was cut by 1 base, the J end by 5 bases, with 5 bases between. The CDR3 runs to 12 residues. The CDR3 protein is CASSQGTTEAFF. The CDR3 DNA follows: TGTGCCAGCAGCCAAGGTACTACTGAAGCTTTCTTT.

The rearrangement uses TRBV4-1 and TRBJ2-4, with D possibly matching TRBD2 (5 bases). Trimming shortened V by 5 bases and J by 0 bases, and 17 bases separated the two germline ends. The CDR3 spans 17 residues. Germline values: CDR1 MGHRA, CDR2 YSYEKL. The CDR3 DNA reads TGCGCCAGCAGCAACCCTAGCCAATCTTTAGCCAAAAACATTCAGTACTTC. It is translated as CASSNPSQSLAKNIQYF.